The T cell receptor (beta chain) under discussion was sequenced for a study of OX40 agonist ivuxolimab in advanced cancers. Study details: People in dose escalation had one of these cancers: hepatocellular carcinoma, melanoma, renal cell or head and neck cancer.

TCRdb's copy holds only in-frame clones and misses some; the assay was immunoSEQ multiplex PCR. The sample yields around 31,000 clones, roughly 90% seen once. On this clone: Antigen specificity is unknown.

Germline CDR1 reads MNHNS; CDR2 reads SASEGT. With 2 bases clipped from V and 6 bases from J, the junction kept 8 bases outside the gene matches. CDR3 length equals 15 residues. Study observations and caveats: Certain nonresponders additionally had low normalized T-cell clonal expansion. Among T cells, CD8+ cells averaged more expanded clones than CD4+ cells. Individuals who were partial responders at 0.1-3.0 mg/kg had clonal expansion that ranked among the lowest.

V gene TRBV6-1 combines with J gene TRBJ2-3; 7 nucleotides match TRBD1. This sequence originates from an adult with an advanced solid tumor such as melanoma, head and neck, liver or kidney cancer. Material: CD4+ or CD8+ T cells sorted from blood, obtained in a trial of the OX40 agonist ivuxolimab. CDR3 sequence: CASSELTGSWDTQYF. In DNA, the CDR3 is TGTGCCAGCAGTGAACTGACAGGGTCGTGGGATACGCAGTATTTT.